The source of this T cell receptor (beta chain) is a study of T-cell memory formation after mild COVID-19. TCRdb ran MiXCR on the 5' RACE reads and lists one entry per CDR3 protein. The sample consists of 400,000 to 450,000 distinct CDR3 sequences, over 15% of them appearing once. Details on this clonotype: The antigen is undetermined.

Findings of the study overall: Contracting clones from day 15 to 85 had balanced CD4/CD8; later expanders favoured CD4+. Cross-reactive memory apparently joined, as some responding clones appeared in pre-infection memory. What remained unconfirmed was the SARS-CoV-2 specificity of second-wave clones peaking on day 37.

Trimming shortened V by 6 bases and J by 2 bases, and 10 bases separated the two germline ends. The CDR3 totals 14 residues. Germline V gene data show CDR1 as ENHRY and CDR2 as SYGVKD. Sequenced input: PBMCs or a T cell subset sorted from them (not recorded which). The V and J genes are TRBV10-3 and TRBJ2-2; unclear D gene. This receptor was taken from a man younger than 35 who had mild COVID-19 (a few samples of this study predate the infection). Cell type and time point are not known. The CDR3 DNA reads as TGTGCCATCAGGATCCAGGATAACACCGGGGAGCTGTTTTTT. Its translation is CAIRIQDNTGELFF.